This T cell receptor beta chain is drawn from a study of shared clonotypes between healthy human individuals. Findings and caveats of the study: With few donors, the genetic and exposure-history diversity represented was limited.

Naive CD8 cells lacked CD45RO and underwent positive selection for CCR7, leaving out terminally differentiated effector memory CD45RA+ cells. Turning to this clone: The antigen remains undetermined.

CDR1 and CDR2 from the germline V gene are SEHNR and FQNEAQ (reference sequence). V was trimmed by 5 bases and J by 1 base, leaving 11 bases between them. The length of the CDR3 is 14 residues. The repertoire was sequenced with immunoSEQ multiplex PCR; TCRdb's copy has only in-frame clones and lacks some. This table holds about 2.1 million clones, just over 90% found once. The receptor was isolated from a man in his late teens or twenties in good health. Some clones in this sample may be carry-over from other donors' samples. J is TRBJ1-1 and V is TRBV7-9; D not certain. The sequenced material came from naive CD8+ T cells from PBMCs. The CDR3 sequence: CASSLTDSNTEAFF. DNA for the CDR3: TGTGCCAGCAGCCTAACAGACTCGAACACTGAAGCTTTCTTT.